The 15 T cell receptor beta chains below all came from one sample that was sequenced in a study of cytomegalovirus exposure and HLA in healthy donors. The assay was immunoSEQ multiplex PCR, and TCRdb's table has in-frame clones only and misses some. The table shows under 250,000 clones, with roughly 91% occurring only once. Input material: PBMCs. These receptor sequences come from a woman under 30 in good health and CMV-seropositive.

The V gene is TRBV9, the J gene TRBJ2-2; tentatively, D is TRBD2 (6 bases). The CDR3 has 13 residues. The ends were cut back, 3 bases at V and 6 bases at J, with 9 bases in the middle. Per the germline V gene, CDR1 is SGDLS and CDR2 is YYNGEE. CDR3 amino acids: CASSETSSGELFF. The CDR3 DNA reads TGTGCCAGCAGCGAGACTAGTTCCGGGGAGCTGTTTTTT.

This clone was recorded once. The DNA for the CDR3 is TGTGCCAGCAGCTCGGGGGACTTTATCTACGAGCAGTACTTC. It translates to CASSSGDFIYEQYF. The chain uses TRBV7-2 and TRBJ2-7; possibly TRBD2 for D (6 bases). Germline lookup yields CDR1 SGHTA and CDR2 FQGNSA. The CDR3 contains 14 residues. V gave up 4 bases and J gave up 3 bases, with 13 bases separating them.

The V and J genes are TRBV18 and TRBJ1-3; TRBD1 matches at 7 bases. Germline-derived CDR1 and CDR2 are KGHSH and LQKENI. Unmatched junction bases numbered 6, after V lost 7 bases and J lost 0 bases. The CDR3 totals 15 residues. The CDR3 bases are TGTGCCAGCTTGGGACAGTTGAGCTCTGGAAACACCATATATTTT. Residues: CASLGQLSSGNTIYF.

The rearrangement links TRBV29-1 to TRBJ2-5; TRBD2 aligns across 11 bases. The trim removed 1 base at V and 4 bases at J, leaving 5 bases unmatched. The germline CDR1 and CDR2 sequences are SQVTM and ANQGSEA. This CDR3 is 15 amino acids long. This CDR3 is CSVEVAGGPGETQYF. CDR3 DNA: TGCAGCGTTGAAGTAGCGGGAGGGCCGGGAGAGACCCAGTACTTC.

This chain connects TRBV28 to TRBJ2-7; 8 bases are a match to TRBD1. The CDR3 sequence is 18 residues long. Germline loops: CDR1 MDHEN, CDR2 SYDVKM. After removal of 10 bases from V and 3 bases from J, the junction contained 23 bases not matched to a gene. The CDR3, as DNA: TGTGCCACCGCCGTACGGACAGGGAGAAGCGGTGGGTTCTACGAGCAGTACTTC. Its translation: CATAVRTGRSGGFYEQYF.

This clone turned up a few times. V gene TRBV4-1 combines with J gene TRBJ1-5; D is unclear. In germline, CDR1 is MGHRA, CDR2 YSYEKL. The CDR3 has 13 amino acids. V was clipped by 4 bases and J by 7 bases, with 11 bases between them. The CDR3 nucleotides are TGCGCCAGCAGCCGAGCGGTGGGGCAGCCCCAGCATTTT. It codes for CASSRAVGQPQHF.

In DNA form, the CDR3 reads TGTGCCAGCAGTGCGGACAGGGGAAAGGACGAGCAGTACTTC. Translated, it gives CASSADRGKDEQYF. The genes are TRBV27 and TRBJ2-7, with 9 nucleotides matching TRBD1. The CDR3 extends over 14 amino acids. Germline V gene data show CDR1 as MNHEY and CDR2 as SMNVEV (reference sequence). V gave up 5 bases and J gave up 5 bases; unmatched junction bases: 7.

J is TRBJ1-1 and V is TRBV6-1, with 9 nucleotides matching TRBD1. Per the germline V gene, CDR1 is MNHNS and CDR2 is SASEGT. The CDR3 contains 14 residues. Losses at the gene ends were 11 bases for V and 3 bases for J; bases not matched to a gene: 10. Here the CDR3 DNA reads TGTGCCTCCCGGGACAGGGCGGCGGACACTGAAGCTTTCTTT. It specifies CASRDRAADTEAFF.

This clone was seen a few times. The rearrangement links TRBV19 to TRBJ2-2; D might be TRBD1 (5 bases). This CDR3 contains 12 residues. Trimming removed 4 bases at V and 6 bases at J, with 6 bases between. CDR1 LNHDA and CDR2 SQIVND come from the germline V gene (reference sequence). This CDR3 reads CASSTGSGELFF. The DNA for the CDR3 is TGTGCCAGTAGTACAGGGTCCGGGGAGCTGTTTTTT.

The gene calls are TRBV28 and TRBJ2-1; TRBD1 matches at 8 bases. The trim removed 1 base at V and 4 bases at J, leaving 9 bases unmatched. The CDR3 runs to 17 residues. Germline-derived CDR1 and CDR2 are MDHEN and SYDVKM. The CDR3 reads CASSLSAGQDMYNEQFF. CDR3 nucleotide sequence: TGTGCCAGCAGTTTATCCGCGGGACAGGATATGTACAATGAGCAGTTCTTC.

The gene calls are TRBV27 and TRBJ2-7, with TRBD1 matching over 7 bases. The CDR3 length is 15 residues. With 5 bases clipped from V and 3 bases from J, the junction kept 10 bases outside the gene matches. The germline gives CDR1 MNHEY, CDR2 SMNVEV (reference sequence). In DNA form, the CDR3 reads TGTGCCAGCAGTCAAGCCGGGGACAGTAGCTACGAGCAGTACTTC. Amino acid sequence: CASSQAGDSSYEQYF.

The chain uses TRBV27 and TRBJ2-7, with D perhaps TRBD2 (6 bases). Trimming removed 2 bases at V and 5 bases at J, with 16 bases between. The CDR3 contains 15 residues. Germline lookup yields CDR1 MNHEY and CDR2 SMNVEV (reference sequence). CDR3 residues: CASSLLPGSEDEQYF. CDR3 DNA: TGTGCCAGCAGTTTACTCCCCGGGAGTGAGGACGAGCAGTACTTC.

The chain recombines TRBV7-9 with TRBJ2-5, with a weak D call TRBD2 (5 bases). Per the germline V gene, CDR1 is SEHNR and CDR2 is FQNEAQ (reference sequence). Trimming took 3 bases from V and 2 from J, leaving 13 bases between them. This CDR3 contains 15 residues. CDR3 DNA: TGTGCCAGCAGCTTGGAGAGGTGGAGGCAAGAGACCCAGTACTTC. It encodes CASSLERWRQETQYF.

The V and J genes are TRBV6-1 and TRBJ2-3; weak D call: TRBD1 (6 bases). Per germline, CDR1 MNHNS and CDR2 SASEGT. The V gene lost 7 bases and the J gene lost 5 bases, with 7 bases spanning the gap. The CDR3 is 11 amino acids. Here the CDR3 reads CASIRGDTQYF. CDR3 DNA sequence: TGTGCCAGCATCAGGGGAGATACGCAGTATTTT.

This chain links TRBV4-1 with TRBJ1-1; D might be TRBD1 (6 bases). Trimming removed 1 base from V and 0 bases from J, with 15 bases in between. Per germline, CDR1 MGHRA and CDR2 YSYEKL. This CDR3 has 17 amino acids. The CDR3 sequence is CASSQGSGQKLNTEAFF. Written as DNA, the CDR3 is TGCGCCAGCAGCCAAGGAAGCGGACAGAAGCTGAACACTGAAGCTTTCTTT.